The rows below give T cell receptor beta chains drawn from one sample of a study of shared clonotypes between healthy human individuals. The table came from immunoSEQ multiplex PCR; TCRdb's copy has only in-frame clones and leaves some out. The table lists around 600,000 clones, 85% to 95% of them singletons, with approximately 0.12% in the top ten. Sequenced: naive CD8+ T cells sorted from blood. All receptors derive from a woman younger than 45 in good health. CDR3s leave out the opening cysteine and the closing phenylalanine or tryptophan.

V	J	CDR3
TRBV27	TRBJ2-7	ASSRSGSGEQY
TRBV19	TRBJ1-5	ASRRDRMDNQPQH
TRBV9	TRBJ2-3	ASSPQGDSGSSSTDTQY
TRBV27	TRBJ2-7	ASSLSLTYEQY
TRBV5-1	TRBJ2-7	ASSLRGGYEQY
TRBV4-1	TRBJ1-5	ASRPSGLGQPQH
TRBV9	TRBJ1-2	ASSGPDGYT
TRBV27	TRBJ1-2	ASSSGTEYGYT
TRBV27	TRBJ2-7	ASSFAGGYEQY
TRBV11-2	TRBJ2-1	ASSARQPESSYNEQF
TRBV19	TRBJ1-2	ASQDLAFGYT
TRBV7-6	TRBJ2-2	ASSDTQTGELF
TRBV5-6	TRBJ2-7	ASVSRGVNYEQY
TRBV30	TRBJ1-1	AWIPKYGTEAF
TRBV11-2	TRBJ1-1	ASSLVGALEVSTEAF
TRBV10-1	TRBJ2-3	ASSEGDPTDTQY
TRBV13	TRBJ2-7	ASSHRDRAYEQY
TRBV4-1	TRBJ2-3	ASRSRSTSTDTQY
TRBV7-6	TRBJ1-4	ASSSWTGPEKLF
TRBV29-1	TRBJ2-7	SVEEVQGGQLQQY
TRBV7-2	TRBJ2-7	ASSLEDYSYEQY
TRBV28	TRBJ1-5	ASDDRGKDQPQH
TRBV2	TRBJ1-1	ASRQGTGRLYEAF
TRBV7-2	TRBJ2-2	ASSGRTSGRAYVGELF
TRBV27	TRBJ1-5	ASKTGVGSQPQH
TRBV5-6	TRBJ2-1	ASSPGLAEHNEQF
TRBV18	TRBJ2-7	ASSPVTEYYEQY
TRBV19	TRBJ1-2	ASSIDLGSERASLCGYT
TRBV4-2	TRBJ2-7	ASSLTTTVGYEQY
TRBV13	TRBJ2-5	ASSSRTSLETQY
TRBV10-3	TRBJ2-7	AISAGLAYEQY
TRBV28	TRBJ1-4	ASSLRGDWGTGTEKLF
TRBV28	TRBJ2-1	ASGREAPYNEQF
TRBV6-5	TRBJ2-7	ASSYSPPYEQY
TRBV4-1	TRBJ2-7	ASSPGGGSSYEQY
TRBV4-1	TRBJ2-7	ASSKPGQGVHEQY
TRBV9	TRBJ2-7	ASSVGRGPNEQY
TRBV6-5	TRBJ2-1	ASSWGTSAYNEQF
TRBV7-8	TRBJ2-5	ASSTRLAGIQETQY
TRBV5-4	TRBJ2-7	ASSTEGQGWLEQY
TRBV19	TRBJ2-7	ASSIRTSGSYEQY
TRBV10-3	TRBJ1-2	AISGDRNLYGYT
TRBV28	TRBJ2-7	ASSVTGGLDEQY
TRBV27	TRBJ2-7	ASSSQQLASSYEQY
TRBV29-1	TRBJ1-2	SVEDKVGQYYGYT
TRBV19	TRBJ2-2	ASSIVSGQNTGELF
TRBV10-1	TRBJ2-2	ASSVSRGTAGELF
TRBV4-2	TRBJ2-3	ASSQDSTDTQY
TRBV28	TRBJ2-3	ASSFGSGTDTQY
TRBV11-1	TRBJ2-3	ASSRRGEPRDTQY
TRBV19	TRBJ2-1	ATIPTSGSSYNEQF
TRBV15	TRBJ2-5	ATSFPRATQETQY
TRBV5-8	TRBJ2-2	ASSLGDDIGTGELF